Below are 9 T cell receptor beta chains sequenced from a single sample in a study of blood T cell repertoires in COVID-19. The data were produced by immunoSEQ multiplex PCR, yet TCRdb's version contains in-frame clones alone and is incomplete. The table shows fewer than 300,000 clones, with 70% to 75% occurring only once. The sequencing input was peripheral blood. Receptor source: a woman over 75 with acute or convalescent COVID-19.

V and J are TRBV5-4 and TRBJ1-4, with D possibly being TRBD1 (6 bases). The CDR3 loop spans 14 amino acids. Germline CDR1 reads SGHNT; CDR2 reads YYREEE (reference sequence). Trimming took off 2 bases at V and 8 bases at J, with 13 bases between the two ends. This CDR3 is CASSFGNGQEKLFF. In DNA, the CDR3 is TGTGCCAGCAGCTTCGGAAACGGACAGGAAAAACTGTTTTTT. Using reference TRBV5-4 and TRBJ1-4 for the parts outside the CDR3, the full variable domain is ETGVTQSPTHLIKTRGQQVTLRCSSQSGHNTVSWYQQALGQGPQFIFQYYREEENGRGNFPPRFSGLQFPNYSSELNVNALELDDSALYLCASSFGNGQEKLFFGSGTQLSVL.

The chain combines TRBV19 with TRBJ2-7, with TRBD1 matching 8 bases. Germline CDR1 and CDR2: LNHDA and SQIVND (reference sequence). Unmatched junction bases numbered 8, after V lost 5 bases and J lost 5 bases. The CDR3 is made up of 14 amino acids. CDR3 loop: CASSDRGLGDEQYF. The CDR3 coding sequence is TGTGCCAGTAGTGACAGGGGCTTGGGAGACGAGCAGTACTTC. Drawing the rest from reference TRBV19 and TRBJ2-7, the complete variable domain is DGGITQSPKYLFRKEGQNVTLSCEQNLNHDAMYWYRQDPGQGLRLIYYSQIVNDFQKGDIAEGYSVSREKKESFPLTVTSAQKNPTAFYLCASSDRGLGDEQYFGPGTRLTVT.

The gene calls are TRBV13 and TRBJ2-5; TRBD1 is a possible D gene (6 bases). Deletions cut 5 bases from V and 5 bases from J, with 18 bases between. Per the germline V gene, CDR1 is PRHDT and CDR2 is FYEKMQ (reference sequence). The CDR3 is 15 residues long. CDR3 DNA sequence: TGTGCCAGCAGCCCCCCCCTCAGGGGAACCGAGACCCAGTACTTC. Translated, it gives CASSPPLRGTETQYF.

V and J are TRBV7-6 and TRBJ1-5, with D perhaps TRBD1 (5 bases). CDR1 is SGHVS, CDR2 FNYEAQ, per germline. This CDR3 is 16 amino acids long. V lost 5 bases to trimming and J lost 5 bases, with 19 bases between them. The CDR3 sequence: CASSEFAGGIDQPQHF. The DNA for the CDR3 is TGTGCCAGCAGCGAATTTGCGGGGGGGATCGATCAGCCCCAGCATTTT. The full variable domain, with the rest looked up from reference TRBV7-6 and TRBJ1-5, is GAGVSQSPRYKVTKRGQDVALRCDPISGHVSLYWYRQALGQGPEFLTYFNYEAQQDKSGLPNDRFSAERPEGSISTLTIQRTEQRDSAMYRCASSEFAGGIDQPQHFGDGTRLSIL.

This clone has a count of ten or more. Other DNA variants within this sample encode the same CDR3. This sequence joins TRBV5-1 and TRBJ2-7; D is possibly TRBD2 (7 bases). Germline V gene data show CDR1 as SGHRS and CDR2 as YFSETQ. This CDR3 spans 15 amino acids. The V end was cut by 0 bases, the J end by 5 bases, with 15 bases between. The CDR3 nucleotides are TGCGCCAGCAGCTTGGGGGGAGGGGGAGCCCACGAGCAGTACTTC. It encodes CASSLGGGGAHEQYF.

The gene calls are TRBV7-2 and TRBJ2-7; TRBD1 agrees at 8 bases. V was clipped by 3 bases and J by 3 bases; unmatched bases: 7. CDR1 and CDR2 from the germline V gene are SGHTA and FQGNSA. The CDR3 sequence is 15 residues long. The CDR3 DNA follows: TGTGCCAGCAGCTTGCAACAGGGGGGATTCTACGAGCAGTACTTC. Translation: CASSLQQGGFYEQYF. Filled out from reference TRBV7-2 and TRBJ2-7, the complete variable domain reads GAGVSQSPSNKVTEKGKDVELRCDPISGHTALYWYRQSLGQGLEFLIYFQGNSAPDKSGLPSDRFSAERTGGSVSTLTIQRTQQEDSAVYLCASSLQQGGFYEQYFGPGTRLTVT.

The table lists this clone with a few counts. Additional DNA sequences in this sample encode the identical CDR3. The V gene is TRBV12-3 or TRBV12-4, the J gene TRBJ1-5, with no clear D. Trimming removed 2 bases at V and 4 bases at J, with 6 bases between. The CDR3 spans 13 residues. The CDR3 protein is CASSLSGNQPQHF. In nucleotides, the CDR3 is TGTGCCAGCAGTTTATCGGGGAATCAGCCCCAGCATTTT.

The chain recombines TRBV7-2 with TRBJ2-7, with D perhaps matching TRBD1 (6 bases). Trimming pared 1 base from V and 0 bases from J, leaving 19 bases between. Germline loops: CDR1 SGHTA, CDR2 FQGNSA. The CDR3 length is 18 residues. DNA of the CDR3: TGTGCCAGCAGCTTAGTAGGGGGTGATGATACCGACTCCTACGAGCAGTACTTC. Its translation is CASSLVGGDDTDSYEQYF.

The chain uses TRBV6-1 and TRBJ2-7; 12 nucleotides match TRBD2. V shed 2 bases and J 2 bases; nucleotides not matched to a gene: 4. This CDR3 spans 16 amino acids. The V gene's germline CDR1 is MNHNS and CDR2 SASEGT. CDR3 amino acids: CASSEPGLAGTYEQYF. The DNA of the CDR3 is TGTGCCAGCAGTGAACCTGGACTAGCGGGGACCTACGAGCAGTACTTC.